This T cell receptor (beta chain) was retrieved from a study of blood T cell repertoires in COVID-19. Everyone who took part was about 18 to 90 years old, and they came from about two dozen US areas. Participant-reported clinical history was the basis for cohort assignment. What the recovered Cohort 3 donors had was two negative PCRs, clearance, or symptom resolution. Libraries were prepared by immunoSEQ multiplex PCR; TCRdb keeps only in-frame clonotypes and omits some of them. The profile shows approximately 180,000 clones, more than 80% of them singletons. V was pared by 5 bases and J by 3 bases, with 11 bases between. The germline V gene encodes CDR1 MNHEY and CDR2 SMNVEV (reference sequence). The CDR3 contains 14 residues.

The receptor's source is a man aged 35-49 years who had recovered from COVID-19. V is TRBV27 and J is TRBJ1-5, with no clear D. The sample taken for sequencing was PBMCs or T cells enriched from blood (not recorded which). CDR3 in DNA: TGTGCCAGCAGTCCTCGAGGAGTCAATCAGCCCCAGCATTTT. Protein product: CASSPRGVNQPQHF.